This TCR beta chain was documented in a study of T cells after yellow fever vaccination. Study overall: Low-cell-number fractions underwent preparation using SMART-Seq v4 Ultra Low Input. Study findings and constraints: From the bulk population, abundant clonotypes could contaminate and appear within FACS-sorted repertoires. Faster peaking, at day 5 versus 15, marked a secondary response that was weaker.

This clonotype appeared many times. The CDR3 is 12 amino acids. V lost 1 base and J lost 0, with 1 base in between. Germline values: CDR1 ENHRY, CDR2 SYGVKD. One entry per CDR3 protein results from TCRdb running MiXCR on the 5' RACE reads. The sample has around 46,000 distinct CDR3 sequences, 6.8% seen once. This TCR came from a man aged 25-40 years who received the YFV17D yellow fever vaccine. The material sequenced was CD8+ T cells not binding an NS4B(214-222) dextramer, sorted from PBMCs, taken 45 days after the yellow fever booster vaccination. This chain joins TRBV10-3 and TRBJ2-7; D gene unclear. DNA of the CDR3: TGTGCCATCAGTGAGTACTCCTACGAGCAGTACTTC. Translated: CAISEYSYEQYF.